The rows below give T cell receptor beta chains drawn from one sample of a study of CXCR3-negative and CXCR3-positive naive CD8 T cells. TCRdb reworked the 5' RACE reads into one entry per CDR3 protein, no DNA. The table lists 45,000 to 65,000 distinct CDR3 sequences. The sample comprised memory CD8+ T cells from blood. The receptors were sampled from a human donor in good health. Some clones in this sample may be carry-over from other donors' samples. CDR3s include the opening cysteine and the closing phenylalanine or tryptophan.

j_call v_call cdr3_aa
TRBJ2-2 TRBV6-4 CASSDSSQGNTGELFF
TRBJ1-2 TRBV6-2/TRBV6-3 CASGRSDYGYTF
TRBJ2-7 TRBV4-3 CASSAGDSAYEQYF
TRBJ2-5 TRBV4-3 CASSQDQLSGTQYF
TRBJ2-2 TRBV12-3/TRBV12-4 CASSPRPSGGPNTGELFF
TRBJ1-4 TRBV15 CATSRDRGDEKLFF
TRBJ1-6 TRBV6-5 CASSYSAGGPLHF
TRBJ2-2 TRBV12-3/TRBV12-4 CASRKQETGSTGELFF
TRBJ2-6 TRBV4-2 CASSQKTGIFSGANVLTF
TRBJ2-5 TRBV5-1 CASSSPGLAEYQETQYF
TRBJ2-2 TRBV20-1 CSASGHNTGELFF
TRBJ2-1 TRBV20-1 CSARDLRDNEQFF
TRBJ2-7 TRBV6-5 CASSTPTAGNSYEQYF
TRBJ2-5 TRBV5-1 CASSLPGMNQETQYF
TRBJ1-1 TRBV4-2 CASSQSTENTEAFF
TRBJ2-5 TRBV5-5 CASRGEQETQYF
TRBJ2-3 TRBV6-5 CASSYSAFGTQTTDTQYF
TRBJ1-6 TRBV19 CASSMDPGGSPLHF
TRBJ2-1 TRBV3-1 CASSQDLYWGQFF
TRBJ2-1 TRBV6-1 CAILTGEDNEQFF
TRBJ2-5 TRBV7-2 CASSPGNEETQYF
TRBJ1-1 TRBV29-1 CTTNPEDTEAFF
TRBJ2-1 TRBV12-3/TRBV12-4 CASSLWAVSNEQFF
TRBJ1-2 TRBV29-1 CSVVPQGDYGYTF
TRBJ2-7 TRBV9 CASSATGGDGYEQYF
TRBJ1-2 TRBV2 CVSSEDSNYGYTF
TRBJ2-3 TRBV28 CASSSRVYTDTQYF
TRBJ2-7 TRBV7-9 CASSSEGTGPHEQYF
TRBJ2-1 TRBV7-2 CASSPGLVGGEQFF
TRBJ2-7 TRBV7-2 CASSEAGTSPSYEQYF
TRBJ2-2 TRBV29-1 CSVELRSGELFF
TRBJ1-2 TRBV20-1 CSARVNLASYGYTF
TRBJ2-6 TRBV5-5 CASSLVRNPGQGSSGANVLTF
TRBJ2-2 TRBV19 CASSIMAGATGELFF
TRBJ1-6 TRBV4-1 CASSQGGQLNSPLHF
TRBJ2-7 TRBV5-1 CASSLGGNYEQYF
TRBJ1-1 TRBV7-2 CASSLGGVQAFF
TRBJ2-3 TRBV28 CASSLRMAQDTQYF
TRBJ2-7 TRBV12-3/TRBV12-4 CASGGDGYEQYF
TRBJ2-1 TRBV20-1 CSARDLAGASYNEQFF
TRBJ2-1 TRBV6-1 CASSETIAGGNEQFF
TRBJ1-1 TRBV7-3 CASSWTGNTAVLF
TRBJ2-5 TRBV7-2 CASSLAIRRAETQYF
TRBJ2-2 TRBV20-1 CSASPAAWNNTGELFF
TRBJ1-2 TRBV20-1 CSASTGGKVSYGYTF
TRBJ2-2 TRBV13 CASDHDRGLTGELFF
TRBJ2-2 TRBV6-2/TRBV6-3 CASSPGTGELFF
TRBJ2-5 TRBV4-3 CASSQDRVEETQYF
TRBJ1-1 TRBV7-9 CASSSKGGQGANTEAFF
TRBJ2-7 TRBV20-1 CSARDHQGSYEQYF
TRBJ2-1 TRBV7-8 CASSEGPGVYNEQFF
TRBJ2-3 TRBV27 CASSATDTQYF
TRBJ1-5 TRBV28 CASSLTGAQPQHF
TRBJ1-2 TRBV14 CASSQGGAIYGYTF
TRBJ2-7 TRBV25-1 CASSEYEGYEQYF
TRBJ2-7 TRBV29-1 CSALDMDVYEQYF
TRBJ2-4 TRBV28 CASSTSGGDIQYF
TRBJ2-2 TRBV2 CASRLEQGTGELFF